This passage covers 21 T cell receptor beta chains from one sample sequenced in a study of neurological immune-mediated disorders. Each CDR3 protein gets one entry after TCRdb re-called the 5' RACE reads with MiXCR. The data show 40,000 to 60,000 distinct CDR3 sequences, about 3.5% seen once. Material: PBMCs. The receptors here all came from a man aged 40-49 years with multiple sclerosis.

V is TRBV24-1 and J is TRBJ2-2, with 7 bases aligning to TRBD1. The ends lost 3 bases at V and 4 bases at J; junction bases unmatched: 7. Germline V gives CDR1 KGHDR, CDR2 SFDVKD. The CDR3 extends over 16 amino acids. The CDR3 region is CATSDHPTGVTGELFF. For the CDR3, the DNA is TGTGCCACCAGTGATCACCCCACAGGGGTCACCGGGGAGCTGTTTTTT.

This clonotype was recorded many times. The V and J genes are TRBV24-1 and TRBJ2-7; D unclear. Trimming took off 2 bases at V and 3 bases at J, with 10 bases between the two ends. CDR1 and CDR2 from the germline V gene are KGHDR and SFDVKD. The CDR3 covers 14 residues. This chain's CDR3 is CATSDSAGDYEQYF. CDR3 bases: TGTGCCACCAGTGATTCGGCTGGAGACTACGAGCAGTACTTC.

This clonotype was counted ten times or more. V usage is TRBV20-1 and J usage is TRBJ2-2, with TRBD1 as a possible D gene (5 bases). V shed 4 bases and J shed 1 base, with 13 bases lying between them. The V gene's germline CDR1 is DFQATT and CDR2 SNEGSKA (reference sequence). The CDR3 runs 15 residues. In DNA, the CDR3 is TGCAGTGCTAATCAGGGAAGGGTGAACACCGGGGAGCTGTTTTTT. Protein sequence: CSANQGRVNTGELFF.

This clonotype showed up many times. The V call is TRBV7-2, the J call TRBJ2-7, with D maybe TRBD2 (5 bases). The V gene's germline CDR1 is SGHTA and CDR2 FQGNSA. There are 15 residues in the CDR3. V lost 2 bases to trimming and J lost 2 bases, with 13 bases between them. CDR3 amino acids: CASSLTPRLTYEQYF. CDR3 in DNA: TGTGCCAGCAGCTTAACCCCCAGACTAACCTACGAGCAGTACTTC.

In this sample, this clonotype turned up many times. For the CDR3, the DNA is TGCAGTGCTAGAGATCTAGGAGGGACAGGTGGTACTGAAGCTTTCTTT. This sequence encodes CSARDLGGTGGTEAFF. The chain is built from TRBV20-1 and TRBJ1-1, with TRBD1 matching over 8 bases. The trim removed 0 bases at V and 5 bases at J, leaving 11 bases unmatched. The CDR3 is 16 amino acids. Germline V gives CDR1 DFQATT, CDR2 SNEGSKA (reference sequence).

In its sample, this clonotype was seen many times. CDR3 bases: TGCAGTGCTAGAGATCAGGCAGTACAAGAGACCCAGTACTTC. Its translation: CSARDQAVQETQYF. The V call is TRBV20-1, the J call TRBJ2-5; D not resolved. Germline-derived CDR1 and CDR2 are DFQATT and SNEGSKA (reference sequence). Between the trimmed V and J ends, which lost 0 bases and 2 bases, there was a span of 10 bases. There are 14 residues in the CDR3.

This clonotype was observed at least ten times. The rearrangement uses TRBV15 and TRBJ2-7; D not certain. V gave up 0 bases and J gave up 5 bases, with 14 bases separating them. This CDR3 contains 15 residues. Per germline, CDR1 LNHNV and CDR2 YYDKDF (reference sequence). CDR3 bases: TGTGCCACCAGCAGAGATGGCGCCCCCGAGAACGAGCAGTACTTC. It specifies CATSRDGAPENEQYF.

This clonotype was observed at least ten times. The rearrangement links TRBV11-3 to TRBJ2-5, with D possibly TRBD1 on 6 matching bases. CDR3 length: 16 residues. Trimming stripped 4 bases from V and 1 base from J, with 16 bases between. Germline CDR1 and CDR2: SGHNT and YENEEA. The CDR3 DNA reads TGTGCCAGCAGCTCGTACAGGGATAGGGTCCAAGAGACCCAGTACTTC. As protein: CASSSYRDRVQETQYF. The variable domain in full, completed from reference TRBV11-3 and TRBJ2-5, reads EAGVVQSPRYKIIEKKQPVAFWCNPISGHNTLYWYLQNLGQGPELLIRYENEEAVDDSQLPKDRFSAERLKGVDSTLKIQPAELGDSAVYLCASSSYRDRVQETQYFGPGTRLLVL.

This clonotype was recorded at least ten times. A read error may be the cause here, since a much bigger clone is one base away. The chain combines TRBV7-3 with TRBJ2-7; TRBD1 is a possible D gene (5 bases). Germline-derived CDR1 and CDR2 are SGHTA and FQGTGA. This CDR3 contains 13 residues. V was cut by 3 bases and J by 3 bases, with 9 bases left in between. CDR3 residues: CASSFKRGYEQYF. For the CDR3, the DNA is TGTGCCAGCAGCTTCAAAAGGGGCTACGAGCAGTACTTC.

This clonotype was observed at least ten times. V usage is TRBV20-1 and J usage is TRBJ2-1; TRBD2 agrees at 7 bases. This CDR3 is 11 amino acids long. CDR1 DFQATT and CDR2 SNEGSKA come from the germline V gene (reference sequence). CDR3: CSGGRNNEQFF. CDR3 DNA: TGCAGCGGGGGGAGGAACAATGAGCAGTTCTTC.

This clonotype was detected ten times or more. This sequence joins TRBV5-1 and TRBJ1-1; 11 bases are a match to TRBD1. CDR1 SGHRS and CDR2 YFSETQ come from the germline V gene. CDR3 size: 17 residues. V shed 0 bases, J shed 5 bases, and the junction held 9 bases outside the gene matches. CDR3 DNA: TGCGCCAGCAGCTTGGAAGGGACAGGGGGATTGGGTACTGAAGCTTTCTTT. It codes for CASSLEGTGGLGTEAFF.

This clonotype was picked up many times. In DNA form, the CDR3 reads TGCGCCAGCAGCTTGGGGACAGGGGGCGAGCAGCCCCAGCATTTT. It is translated as CASSLGTGGEQPQHF. The chain carries TRBV5-1 and TRBJ1-5; 11 bases align to TRBD1. From germline, CDR1 is SGHRS and CDR2 YFSETQ. V shed 0 bases and J 7 bases; nucleotides not matched to a gene: 3. The CDR3 has 15 residues. Looking up the rest from reference TRBV5-1 and TRBJ1-5 gives the full variable domain: KAGVTQTPRYLIKTRGQQVTLSCSPISGHRSVSWYQQTPGQGLQFLFEYFSETQRNKGNFPGRFSGRQFSNSRSEMNVSTLELGDSALYLCASSLGTGGEQPQHFGDGTRLSIL.

In its sample, this clonotype was seen many times. This chain connects TRBV7-2 to TRBJ2-4; possibly TRBD2 for D (7 bases). This CDR3 spans 15 amino acids. V lost 1 base and J 6 bases, leaving 13 bases between the germline ends. Germline lookup yields CDR1 SGHTA and CDR2 FQGNSA. CDR3 region: CASSLVEGGGNIQYF. Here the CDR3 DNA reads TGTGCCAGCAGCTTAGTGGAGGGGGGGGGAAACATTCAGTACTTC.

This clonotype has at least ten counts. The rearrangement joins TRBV24-1 to TRBJ2-2, with a tentative D call TRBD1 (5 bases). This CDR3 has 17 residues. Germline CDR1 KGHDR, CDR2 SFDVKD. V was trimmed by 4 bases and J by 6 bases, leaving 20 bases between them. In nucleotides, the CDR3 is TGTGCCACCAGTGACCCGTCAGTGGGGCCTGGGTCCGGGGAGCTGTTTTTT. Amino acid sequence: CATSDPSVGPGSGELFF.

At least ten counts were recorded for this clonotype. The chain combines TRBV12-3 or TRBV12-4 with TRBJ1-5; the match to TRBD1 covers 7 bases. This CDR3 comprises 15 residues. With 2 bases clipped from V and 7 bases from J, the junction kept 8 bases outside the gene matches. The CDR3 DNA is TGTGCCAGCAGTTTACGACAGGGAGGGGAACAGCCCCAGCATTTT. Protein sequence: CASSLRQGGEQPQHF.

This clonotype was detected ten times or more. Germline and junction disagree at one end, which may indicate a read error. The chain has TRBV12-3 or TRBV12-4 and TRBJ2-7, with D tentatively TRBD2 (5 bases). This CDR3 has 11 amino acids. The CDR3 here is CASSSRDLVNF. The CDR3 DNA reads as TGTGCCAGCAGTTCGAGGGATCTGGTGAACTTC.

This clonotype was picked up many times. The DNA for the CDR3 is TGCGCCAGCAGCTTGCGCAGGGGGTCCTACGAGCAGTACTTC. This translates into CASSLRRGSYEQYF. The rearrangement joins TRBV5-1 to TRBJ2-7, with 7 bases matching TRBD1. The CDR3 totals 14 residues. The V and J ends lost 1 base and 1 base, in that order; junction bases with no gene match: 2. Germline V CDR1 and CDR2: SGHRS, YFSETQ.

This clonotype was detected many times. This chain joins TRBV6-4 and TRBJ2-1, with TRBD1 matching over 8 bases. The trim removed 6 bases at V and 1 base at J, leaving 2 bases unmatched. The CDR3 is made up of 14 amino acids. CDR1 and CDR2 (germline): MRHNA, SNTAGT. DNA for the CDR3: TGTGCCAGCAGACAGGGGGAATCCTACAATGAGCAGTTCTTC. Protein product: CASRQGESYNEQFF.

The sample holds a few counts of this clonotype. This sequence may be a read error, since a much larger clone differs from it by one base. The chain recombines TRBV5-1 with TRBJ2-5, with D unclear. Germline-derived CDR1 and CDR2 are SGHRS and YFSETQ. The CDR3 consists of 14 residues. V was cut by 4 bases and J by 1 base, with 11 bases left in between. In nucleotides, the CDR3 is TGCGCCAGCAGCCCCACTACCGGCCAAGAGACCCAGTACTTC. It is translated as CASSPTTGQETQYF.

This clonotype occurred many times. The J gene is TRBJ2-1, the V gene TRBV11-2; TRBD1 aligns across 9 bases. Germline loops: CDR1 SGHAT, CDR2 FQNNGV. Trimming at V came to 6 bases and at J to 5 bases, leaving 14 bases not matched to a gene. CDR3 size: 17 residues. This chain's CDR3 is CASRRPGRTGVNNEQFF. As DNA, the CDR3 is TGTGCCAGCAGGAGACCCGGGAGGACAGGGGTAAACAATGAGCAGTTCTTC.

This clonotype was found many times. The chain recombines TRBV5-1 with TRBJ2-7; D gene unclear. The germline V gene has CDR1 SGHRS and CDR2 YFSETQ. Trimming took 4 bases from V and 4 from J, leaving 12 bases between them. The CDR3 sequence is 13 residues long. CDR3 region: CASSPPGSYEQYF. For the CDR3, the DNA is TGCGCCAGCAGCCCCCCAGGATCTTACGAGCAGTACTTC.